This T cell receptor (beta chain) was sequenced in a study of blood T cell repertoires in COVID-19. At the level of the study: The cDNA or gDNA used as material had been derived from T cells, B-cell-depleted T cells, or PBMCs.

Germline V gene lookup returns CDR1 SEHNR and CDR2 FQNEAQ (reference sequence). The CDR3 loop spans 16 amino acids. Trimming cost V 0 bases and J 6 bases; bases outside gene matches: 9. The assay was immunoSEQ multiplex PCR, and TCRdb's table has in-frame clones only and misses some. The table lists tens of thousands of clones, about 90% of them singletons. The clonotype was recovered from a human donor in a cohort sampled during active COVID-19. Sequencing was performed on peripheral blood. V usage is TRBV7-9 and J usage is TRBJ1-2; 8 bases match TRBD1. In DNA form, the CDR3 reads TGTGCCAGCAGCTTAGCGCAGGCAGGGGGCCTCGATGGCTACACCTTC. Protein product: CASSLAQAGGLDGYTF. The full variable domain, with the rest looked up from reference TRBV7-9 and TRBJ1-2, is DTGVSQNPRHKITKRGQNVTFRCDPISEHNRLYWYRQTLGQGPEFLTYFQNEAQLEKSRLLSDRFSAERPKGSFSTLEIQRTEQGDSAMYLCASSLAQAGGLDGYTFGSGTRLTVV.